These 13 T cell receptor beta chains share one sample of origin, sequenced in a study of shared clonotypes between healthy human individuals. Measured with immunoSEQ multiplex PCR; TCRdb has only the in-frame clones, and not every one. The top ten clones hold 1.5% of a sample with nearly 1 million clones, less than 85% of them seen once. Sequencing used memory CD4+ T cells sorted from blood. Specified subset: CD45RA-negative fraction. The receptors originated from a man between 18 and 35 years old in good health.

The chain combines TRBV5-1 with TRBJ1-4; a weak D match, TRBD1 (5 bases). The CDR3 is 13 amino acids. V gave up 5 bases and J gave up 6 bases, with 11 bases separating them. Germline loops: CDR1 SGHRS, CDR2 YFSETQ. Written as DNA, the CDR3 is TGCGCCAGCAGACGAGGGGTAGATGAAAAACTGTTTTTT. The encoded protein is CASRRGVDEKLFF.

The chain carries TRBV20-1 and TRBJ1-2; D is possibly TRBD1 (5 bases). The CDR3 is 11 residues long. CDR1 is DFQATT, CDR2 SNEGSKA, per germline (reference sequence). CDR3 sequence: CWGVEGRVNTF. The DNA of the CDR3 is TGCTGGGGCGTTGAGGGCAGGGTTAACACCTTC.

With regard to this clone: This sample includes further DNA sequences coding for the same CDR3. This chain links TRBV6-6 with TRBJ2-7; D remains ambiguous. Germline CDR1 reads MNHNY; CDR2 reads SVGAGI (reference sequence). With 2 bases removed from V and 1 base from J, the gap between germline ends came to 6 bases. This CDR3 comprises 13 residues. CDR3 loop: CASSYGESYEQYF. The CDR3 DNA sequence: TGTGCCAGCAGTTACGGAGAGTCCTACGAGCAGTACTTC.

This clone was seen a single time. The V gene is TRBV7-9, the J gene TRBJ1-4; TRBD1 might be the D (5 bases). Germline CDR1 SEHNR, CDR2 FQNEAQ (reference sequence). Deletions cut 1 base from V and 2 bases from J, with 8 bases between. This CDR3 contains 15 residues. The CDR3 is CASSLGGPTNEKLFF. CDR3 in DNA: TGTGCCAGCAGCTTAGGGGGACCGACTAATGAAAAACTGTTTTTT. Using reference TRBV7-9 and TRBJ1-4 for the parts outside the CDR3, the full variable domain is DTGVSQNPRHKITKRGQNVTFRCDPISEHNRLYWYRQTLGQGPEFLTYFQNEAQLEKSRLLSDRFSAERPKGSFSTLEIQRTEQGDSAMYLCASSLGGPTNEKLFFGSGTQLSVL.

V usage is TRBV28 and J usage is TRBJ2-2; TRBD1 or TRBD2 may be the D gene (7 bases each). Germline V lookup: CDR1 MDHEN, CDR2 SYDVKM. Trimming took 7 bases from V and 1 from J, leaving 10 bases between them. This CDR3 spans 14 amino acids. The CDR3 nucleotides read TGTGCCAGCACAGGGGGGGTGAACACCGGGGAGCTGTTTTTT. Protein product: CASTGGVNTGELFF.

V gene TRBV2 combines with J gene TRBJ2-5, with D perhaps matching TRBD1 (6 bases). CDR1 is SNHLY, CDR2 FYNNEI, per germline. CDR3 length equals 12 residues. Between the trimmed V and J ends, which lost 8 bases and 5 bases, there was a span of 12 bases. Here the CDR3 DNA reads TGTGCCAGCCGCGGACAGCGGGAGACCCAGTACTTC. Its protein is CASRGQRETQYF.

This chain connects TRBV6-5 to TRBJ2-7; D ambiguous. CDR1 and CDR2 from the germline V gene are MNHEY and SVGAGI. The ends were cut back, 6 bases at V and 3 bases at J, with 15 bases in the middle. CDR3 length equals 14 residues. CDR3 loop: CASSTWLGNYEQYF. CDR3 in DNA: TGTGCCAGCAGCACCTGGCTAGGGAACTACGAGCAGTACTTC.

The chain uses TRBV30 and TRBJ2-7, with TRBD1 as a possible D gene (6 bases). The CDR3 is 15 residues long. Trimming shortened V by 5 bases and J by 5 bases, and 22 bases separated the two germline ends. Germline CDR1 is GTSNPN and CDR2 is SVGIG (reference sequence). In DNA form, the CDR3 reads TGTGCCTGGGCCGGCGGAAGGGGGTTGTTCGACGAGCAGTACTTC. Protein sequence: CAWAGGRGLFDEQYF.

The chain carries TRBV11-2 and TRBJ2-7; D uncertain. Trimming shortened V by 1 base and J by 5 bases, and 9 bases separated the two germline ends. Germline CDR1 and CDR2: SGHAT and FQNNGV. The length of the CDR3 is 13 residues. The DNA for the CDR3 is TGTGCCAGCAGCTTAGGTGCTGTCGACGAGCAGTACTTC. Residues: CASSLGAVDEQYF.

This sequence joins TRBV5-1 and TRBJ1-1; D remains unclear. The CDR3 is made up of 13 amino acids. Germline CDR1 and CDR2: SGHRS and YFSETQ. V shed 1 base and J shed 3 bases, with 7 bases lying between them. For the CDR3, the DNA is TGCGCCAGCAGCTTGTCTGCGGACACTGAAGCTTTCTTT. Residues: CASSLSADTEAFF.

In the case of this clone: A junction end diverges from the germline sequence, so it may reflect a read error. The CDR3 protein is CASSLDLKEDTQYF. DNA of the CDR3: TGTGCCAGCAGTTTGGACCTGAAGGAAGATACGCAGTATTTT. The chain carries TRBV5-4 and TRBJ2-3; no clear D. The CDR3 loop spans 14 amino acids. In germline, CDR1 is SGHNT, CDR2 YYREEE (reference sequence).

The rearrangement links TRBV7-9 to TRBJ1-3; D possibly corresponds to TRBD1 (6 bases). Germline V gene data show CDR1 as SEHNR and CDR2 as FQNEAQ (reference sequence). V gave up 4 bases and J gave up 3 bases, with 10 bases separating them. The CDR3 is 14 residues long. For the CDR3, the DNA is TGTGCCAGCAGCTCACAGGGATTTGGAAACACCATATATTTT. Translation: CASSSQGFGNTIYF.

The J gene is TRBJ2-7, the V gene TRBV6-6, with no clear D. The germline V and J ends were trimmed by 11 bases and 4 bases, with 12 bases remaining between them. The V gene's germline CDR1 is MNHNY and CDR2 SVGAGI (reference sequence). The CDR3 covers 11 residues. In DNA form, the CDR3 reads TGTGCCTGCGGTCGTTCGTACGAGCAGTACTTC. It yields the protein CACGRSYEQYF.